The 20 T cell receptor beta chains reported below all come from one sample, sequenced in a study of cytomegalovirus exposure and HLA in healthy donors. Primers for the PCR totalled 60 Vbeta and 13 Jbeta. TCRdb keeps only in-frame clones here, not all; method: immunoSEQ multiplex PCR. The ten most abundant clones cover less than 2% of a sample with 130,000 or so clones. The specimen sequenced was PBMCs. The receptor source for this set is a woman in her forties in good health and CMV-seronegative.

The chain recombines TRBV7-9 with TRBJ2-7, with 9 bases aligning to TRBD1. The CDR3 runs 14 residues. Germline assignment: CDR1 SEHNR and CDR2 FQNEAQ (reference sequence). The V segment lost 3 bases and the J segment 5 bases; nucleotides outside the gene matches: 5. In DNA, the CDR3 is TGTGCCAGCAGCTTCGGGACAGGGAATGACGAGCAGTACGTC. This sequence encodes CASSFGTGNDEQYV.

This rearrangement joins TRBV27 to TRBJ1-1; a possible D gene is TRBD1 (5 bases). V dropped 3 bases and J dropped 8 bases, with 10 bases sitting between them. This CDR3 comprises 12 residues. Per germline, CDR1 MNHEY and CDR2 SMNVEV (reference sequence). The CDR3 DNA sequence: TGTGCCAGCAGTTTCCTCGGGGGGGAAGCTTTCTTT. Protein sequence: CASSFLGGEAFF.

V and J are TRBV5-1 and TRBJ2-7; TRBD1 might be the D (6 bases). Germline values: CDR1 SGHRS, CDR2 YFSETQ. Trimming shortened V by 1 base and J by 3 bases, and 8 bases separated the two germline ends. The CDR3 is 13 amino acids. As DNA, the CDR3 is TGCGCCAGCAGCTTGATGACAGGCTACGAGCAGTACGTC. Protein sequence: CASSLMTGYEQYV.

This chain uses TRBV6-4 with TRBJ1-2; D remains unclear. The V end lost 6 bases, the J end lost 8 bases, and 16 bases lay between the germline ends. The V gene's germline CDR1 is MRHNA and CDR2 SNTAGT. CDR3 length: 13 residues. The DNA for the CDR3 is TGTGCCAGCAGGGATACAGCCGAGCGGGGCTACACCTTC. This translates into CASRDTAERGYTF.

CDR3 region: CASSTGVSDTQYF. Written as DNA, the CDR3 is TGTGCCAGCAGTACAGGGGTCTCAGATACGCAGTATTTT. The chain has TRBV11-3 and TRBJ2-3; 7 bases align to TRBD1. The germline CDR1 and CDR2 sequences are SGHNT and YENEEA. CDR3 length: 13 residues. V lost 6 bases and J lost 4; bases outside the gene matches: 4.

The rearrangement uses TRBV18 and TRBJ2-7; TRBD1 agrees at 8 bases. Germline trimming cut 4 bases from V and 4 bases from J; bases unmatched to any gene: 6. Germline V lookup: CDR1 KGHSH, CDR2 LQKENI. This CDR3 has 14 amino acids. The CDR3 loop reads CASSLGQGRYEQYF. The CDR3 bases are TGTGCCAGCTCACTCGGACAGGGCAGATACGAGCAGTACTTC.

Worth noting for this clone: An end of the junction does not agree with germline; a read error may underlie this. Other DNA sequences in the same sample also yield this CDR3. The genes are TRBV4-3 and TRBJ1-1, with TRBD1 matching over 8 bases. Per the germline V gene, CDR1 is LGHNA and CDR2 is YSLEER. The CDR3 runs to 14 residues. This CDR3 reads CASKYGTGSTEAFF. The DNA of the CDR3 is TGCGCCAGCAAATACGGGACAGGCTCCACTGAAGCTTTCTTC.

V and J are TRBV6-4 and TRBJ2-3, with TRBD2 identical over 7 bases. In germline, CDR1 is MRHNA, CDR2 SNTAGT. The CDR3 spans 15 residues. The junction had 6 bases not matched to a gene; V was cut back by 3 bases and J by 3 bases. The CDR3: CASSEGREGTDTQYF. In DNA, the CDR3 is TGTGCCAGCAGTGAAGGGAGGGAAGGGACAGATACGCAGTATTTT.

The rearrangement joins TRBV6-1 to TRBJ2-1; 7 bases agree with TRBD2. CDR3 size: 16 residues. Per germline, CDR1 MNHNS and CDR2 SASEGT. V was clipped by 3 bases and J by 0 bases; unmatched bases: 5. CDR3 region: CASSDTLAGSYNEQFF. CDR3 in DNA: TGTGCCAGCAGTGATACTTTAGCGGGCTCCTACAATGAGCAGTTCTTC.

The CDR3 spells CASSSRQAGANGELFF. Written as DNA, the CDR3 is TGTGCCAGCAGCTCCCGTCAAGCAGGGGCGAACGGGGAGCTGTTTTTT. The V gene is TRBV7-8, the J gene TRBJ2-2, with D maybe TRBD1 (6 bases). Germline CDR1 is SGHVS and CDR2 is FQNEAQ. The CDR3 runs to 16 residues. V lost 4 bases, J lost 7 bases, and 19 bases lay in between.

The CDR3 DNA is TGCAGCGTTGGACTAGGGACGTCTCAGCCCCAGCATTTT. As protein: CSVGLGTSQPQHF. V usage is TRBV29-1 and J usage is TRBJ1-5; D possibly corresponds to TRBD1 (5 bases). The V end was cut by 4 bases, the J end by 6 bases, with 13 bases between. The length of the CDR3 is 13 residues. The germline gives CDR1 SQVTM, CDR2 ANQGSEA.

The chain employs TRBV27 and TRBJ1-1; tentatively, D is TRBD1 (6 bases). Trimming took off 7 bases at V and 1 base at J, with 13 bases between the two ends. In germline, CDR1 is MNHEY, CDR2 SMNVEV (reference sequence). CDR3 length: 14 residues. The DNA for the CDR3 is TGTGCCAGCACTCTGGGGGGGGCGAACACTGAAGCTTTCTTT. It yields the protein CASTLGGANTEAFF.

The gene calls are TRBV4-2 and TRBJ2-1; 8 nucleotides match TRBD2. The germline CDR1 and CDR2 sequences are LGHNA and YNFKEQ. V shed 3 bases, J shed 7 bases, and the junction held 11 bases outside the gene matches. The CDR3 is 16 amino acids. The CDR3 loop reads CASSQASGLGLNEQFF. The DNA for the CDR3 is TGTGCCAGCAGCCAGGCCTCGGGACTAGGGTTGAATGAGCAGTTCTTC.

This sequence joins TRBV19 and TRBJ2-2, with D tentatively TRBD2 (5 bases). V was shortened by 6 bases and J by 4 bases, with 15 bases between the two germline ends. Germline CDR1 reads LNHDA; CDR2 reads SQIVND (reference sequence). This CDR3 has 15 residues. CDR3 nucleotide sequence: TGTGCCAGTAGGGCGGGCAGTTATTTCACCGGGGAGCTGTTTTTT. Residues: CASRAGSYFTGELFF.

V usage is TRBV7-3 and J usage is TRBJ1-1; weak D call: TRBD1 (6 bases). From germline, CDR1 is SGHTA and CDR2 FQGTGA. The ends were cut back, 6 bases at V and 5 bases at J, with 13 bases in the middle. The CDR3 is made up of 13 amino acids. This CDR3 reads CASRAKGETEAFF. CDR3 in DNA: TGTGCCAGCAGGGCCAAGGGGGAGACTGAAGCTTTCTTT. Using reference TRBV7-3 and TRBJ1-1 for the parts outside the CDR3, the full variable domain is GAGVSQTPSNKVTEKGKYVELRCDPISGHTALYWYRQSLGQGPEFLIYFQGTGAADDSGLPNDRFFAVRPEGSVSTLKIQRTERGDSAVYLCASRAKGETEAFFGQGTRLTVV.

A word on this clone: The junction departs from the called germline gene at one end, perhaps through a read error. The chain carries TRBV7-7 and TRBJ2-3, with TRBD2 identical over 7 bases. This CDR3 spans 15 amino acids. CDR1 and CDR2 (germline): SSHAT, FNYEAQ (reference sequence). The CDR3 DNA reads TGTGCTAGCAGCCGGGGGAGGGCGTCCGCAGATACGCAGTATTTT. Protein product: CASSRGRASADTQYF.

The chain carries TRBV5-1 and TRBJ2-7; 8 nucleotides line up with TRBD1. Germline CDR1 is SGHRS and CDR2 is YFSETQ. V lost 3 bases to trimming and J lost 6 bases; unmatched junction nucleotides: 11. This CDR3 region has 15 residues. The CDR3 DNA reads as TGCGCCAGCAGCTCACGGACAGGGCCCATCGTCGAGCAGTACTTC. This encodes CASSSRTGPIVEQYF.

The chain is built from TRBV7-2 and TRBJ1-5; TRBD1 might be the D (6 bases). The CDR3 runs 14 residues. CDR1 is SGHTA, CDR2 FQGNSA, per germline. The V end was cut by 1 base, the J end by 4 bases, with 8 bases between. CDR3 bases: TGTGCCAGCAGCTTAGAGACAGGAAATCAGCCCCAGCATTTT. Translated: CASSLETGNQPQHF.

CDR3 loop: CASSIWTGPHYGYTF. Here the CDR3 DNA reads TGTGCCAGTAGTATCTGGACAGGGCCTCACTATGGCTACACCTTC. This chain connects TRBV19 to TRBJ1-2; 8 bases map to TRBD1. The germline gives CDR1 LNHDA, CDR2 SQIVND (reference sequence). V was clipped by 3 bases and J by 3 bases; unmatched bases: 6. The CDR3 consists of 15 residues.

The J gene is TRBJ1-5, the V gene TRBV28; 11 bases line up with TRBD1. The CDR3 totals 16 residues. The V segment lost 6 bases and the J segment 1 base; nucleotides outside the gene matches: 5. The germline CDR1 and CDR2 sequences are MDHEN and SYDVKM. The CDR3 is CASSRDRGISNQPQHF. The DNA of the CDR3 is TGTGCCAGCAGCCGGGACAGGGGGATCAGCAATCAGCCCCAGCATTTT.